This T cell receptor (beta chain) was sequenced during a study of cytomegalovirus exposure and HLA in healthy donors. J gave up 4 bases and V 4 bases, and 7 bases lay outside the gene matches. CDR1 and CDR2 from the germline V gene are SGHRS and YFSETQ. This CDR3 is built from 16 residues. The PCR employed 60 Vbeta primers together with 13 Jbeta primers. Generated by immunoSEQ multiplex PCR, the TCRdb table keeps only in-frame clones and is missing some. The sample holds around 33,000 clones. A note on this clone: Its antigen is undetermined.

General study points: The later analysis indicated that the majority of CMV-associated TCR beta chains appeared HLA-restricted. There were 150 to 200 TCR beta chains listed as cytomegalovirus-associated.

There were likely unrecorded immune exposures, though donors were nominally healthy when sampled. This chain uses TRBV5-1 with TRBJ2-2; the match to TRBD1 covers 10 bases. The sequencing sample was made of PBMCs. The receptor was derived from a woman between 40 and 55 years old in good health and CMV-seropositive. CDR3 sequence: CASSNPTGGSTGELFF. CDR3 DNA sequence: TGCGCCAGCAGCAACCCGACAGGGGGCAGCACCGGGGAGCTGTTTTTT.